One and the same sample provided the 6 T cell receptor beta chains below, sequenced in a study of blood T cell repertoires in COVID-19. Assay: immunoSEQ multiplex PCR; the TCRdb copy retains only in-frame clones and omits some. The data show a few hundred thousand clones, about nine tenths seen once. The sequenced sample was peripheral blood. Receptor source: a man aged 45-60 years with acute or convalescent COVID-19.

This chain uses TRBV2 with TRBJ2-7; D ambiguous. Trimming pared 7 bases from V and 3 bases from J, leaving 7 bases between. The CDR3 length is 11 residues. The V gene's germline CDR1 is SNHLY and CDR2 FYNNEI. CDR3 residues: CASTNSYEQYF. CDR3 bases: TGTGCCAGCACCAACAGCTACGAGCAGTACTTC.

The V and J genes are TRBV6-1 and TRBJ1-2; TRBD1 matches at 7 bases. The CDR3 runs to 13 residues. The germline V gene has CDR1 MNHNS and CDR2 SASEGT. J was trimmed by 7 bases and V by 1 base; bases with no gene match: 3. The CDR3 DNA reads TGTGCCAGCAGTGAAGTCGACAGGGTTGGCTACACCTTC. Its protein is CASSEVDRVGYTF.

This chain joins TRBV2 and TRBJ1-3; tentatively, D is TRBD1 (5 bases). The CDR3 totals 13 residues. Germline CDR1 SNHLY, CDR2 FYNNEI. V was cut by 3 bases and J by 7 bases, with 10 bases left in between. The CDR3 is CASSDRVRNTIYF. As DNA, the CDR3 is TGTGCCAGCAGTGACAGGGTCCGTAACACCATATATTTT.

This chain joins TRBV9 and TRBJ1-2, with TRBD1 matching 12 bases. Per the germline V gene, CDR1 is SGDLS and CDR2 is YYNGEE. CDR3 size: 18 residues. With 3 bases clipped from V and 8 bases from J, the junction kept 17 bases outside the gene matches. CDR3 amino acids: CASSAKPGTGGASGGYTF. For the CDR3, the DNA is TGTGCCAGCAGCGCGAAGCCCGGGACAGGGGGCGCCTCGGGGGGCTACACCTTC.

The chain links TRBV5-1 to TRBJ2-1; tentative D call: TRBD1 (5 bases). Germline CDR1 reads SGHRS; CDR2 reads YFSETQ. The germline V and J ends were trimmed by 0 bases and 7 bases, with 14 bases remaining between them. The CDR3 is 15 residues long. The CDR3: CASSLVIQGKNEQFF. CDR3 in DNA: TGCGCCAGCAGCTTGGTTATCCAGGGAAAAAATGAGCAGTTCTTC.

This clone has more than one count but fewer than ten. In the same sample, other DNA sequences code for this CDR3. The rearrangement joins TRBV12-3 or TRBV12-4 to TRBJ1-1, with D tentatively TRBD1 (5 bases). This CDR3 comprises 12 residues. Deletions cut 3 bases from V and 4 bases from J, with 6 bases between. Written as DNA, the CDR3 is TGTGCCAGCAGTTTCGGGGGCACTGAAGCTTTCTTT. It codes for CASSFGGTEAFF.